A single sample gave rise to the 23 T cell receptor beta chains below, sequenced in a study of T-cell reconstitution after alpha-beta-depleted transplantation in children. It was with unique molecular identifiers that the TCRbeta library was prepared. TCRdb re-analysed the PCR reads in MiXCR, keeping a single row per CDR3 protein. Here the sample spans some 450,000 distinct CDR3 sequences, approximately 42% being singletons. Sequences were derived from PBMCs, sampled before TCRalphabeta/CD19-depleted stem cell transplant. Receptors originate from a girl under 10 years old with aplastic anemia, due to receive a stem cell transplant.

This clonotype occurred a few times. This sequence joins TRBV29-1 and TRBJ2-5; 10 bases match TRBD2. The CDR3 runs 18 residues. Germline CDR1 SQVTM, CDR2 ANQGSEA. Trimming took 4 bases from V and 4 from J; bases not matched to a gene: 18. The CDR3 DNA reads as TGCAGCGTTGCCCGCATCGGGCACCTAGCGGGAGATGGAGAGACCCAGTACTTC. It codes for CSVARIGHLAGDGETQYF.

A few counts support this clonotype. This sequence joins TRBV29-1 and TRBJ2-7; 7 nucleotides align to TRBD2. V shed 0 bases and J 2 bases; nucleotides not matched to a gene: 7. The CDR3 length is 15 residues. The germline V gene has CDR1 SQVTM and CDR2 ANQGSEA. In DNA form, the CDR3 reads TGCAGCGTTGAAGAGGGGAGGGGAATGGCCTACGAGCAGTACTTC. Amino acids: CSVEEGRGMAYEQYF.

The rearrangement links TRBV28 to TRBJ1-2; 10 bases fit TRBD1. Germline V gene data show CDR1 as MDHEN and CDR2 as SYDVKM. The CDR3 extends over 14 amino acids. J lost 6 bases, V lost 5 bases, and 6 bases had no gene match. CDR3 in DNA: TGTGCCAGCAGTGGATGGGGACAGGGGAATGGCTACACCTTC. Residues: CASSGWGQGNGYTF.

The chain joins TRBV9 to TRBJ1-1; tentatively, D is TRBD1 (6 bases). Trimming pared 2 bases from V and 4 bases from J, leaving 15 bases between. The germline CDR1 and CDR2 sequences are SGDLS and YYNGEE. The CDR3 sequence is 15 residues long. CDR3 bases: TGTGCCAGCAGCGTGGAGGTTACAGGGATCACTGAAGCTTTCTTT. Protein: CASSVEVTGITEAFF.

This clonotype came up many times. V and J are TRBV7-6 and TRBJ2-1, with D hard to call. CDR1 and CDR2 (germline): SGHVS, FNYEAQ. Trimming cost V 5 bases and J 5 bases, with 16 bases left between them. The CDR3 runs 15 residues. The CDR3 coding sequence is TGTGCCAGCAGCCGTATAGCCGGTCGAGACAATGAGCAGTTCTTC. This encodes CASSRIAGRDNEQFF.

This clonotype has only a few counts. The chain is built from TRBV29-1 and TRBJ2-7; D uncertain. This CDR3 has 11 amino acids. The V and J ends lost 7 bases and 1 base respectively, with 8 bases between them. The germline V gene has CDR1 SQVTM and CDR2 ANQGSEA. The CDR3 DNA follows: TGCAGCGGGGCGGTTTCCTACGAGCAGTACTTC. Translation: CSGAVSYEQYF.

This clonotype was detected a few times. The genes are TRBV20-1 and TRBJ2-2; D is possibly TRBD1 (7 bases). This CDR3 has 14 amino acids. Germline V gene lookup returns CDR1 DFQATT and CDR2 SNEGSKA (reference sequence). V was shortened by 3 bases and J by 6 bases, with 14 bases between the two germline ends. CDR3 protein: CSASVGRGAGELFF. CDR3 coding DNA: TGCAGTGCTAGTGTCGGCAGGGGGGCCGGGGAGCTGTTTTTT.

The V call is TRBV7-9, the J call TRBJ2-5; tentatively, D is TRBD1 (6 bases). Germline CDR1 is SEHNR and CDR2 is FQNEAQ (reference sequence). V lost 4 bases and J 4 bases, leaving 13 bases between the germline ends. CDR3 length: 14 residues. The CDR3 bases are TGTGCCAGCAGCTATATACAGGGCCCAGAGACCCAGTACTTC. This sequence encodes CASSYIQGPETQYF.

This clonotype was detected a few times. The chain links TRBV7-9 to TRBJ2-6; TRBD1 is a possible D gene (6 bases). V gave up 5 bases and J gave up 0 bases, with 11 bases separating them. Germline V lookup: CDR1 SEHNR, CDR2 FQNEAQ (reference sequence). The CDR3 is 16 amino acids. The CDR3 bases are TGTGCCAGCAGCCCGCCCAGGGGCTCTGGGGCCAACGTCCTGACTTTC. Residues: CASSPPRGSGANVLTF.

This clonotype was counted only a few times. The rearrangement links TRBV20-1 to TRBJ2-7; D call uncertain. Per germline, CDR1 DFQATT and CDR2 SNEGSKA (reference sequence). Trimming took off 3 bases at V and 5 bases at J, with 14 bases between the two ends. The CDR3 loop spans 13 amino acids. CDR3 sequence (DNA): TGCAGTGCTAGTAAGCAGGCTGGCAACGAGCAGTACTTC. This sequence encodes CSASKQAGNEQYF.

The chain recombines TRBV20-1 with TRBJ1-4; D remains unclear. This CDR3 is 15 amino acids long. In germline, CDR1 is DFQATT, CDR2 SNEGSKA (reference sequence). V shed 1 base and J shed 6 bases, with 15 bases lying between them. CDR3 sequence (DNA): TGCAGTGCTAGAGGGAACAGTGAAGGCCATGAAAAACTGTTTTTT. Translating gives CSARGNSEGHEKLFF.

This chain's CDR3 is CASSHSTDLRGAQFF. CDR3 nucleotide sequence: TGTGCCAGCAGCCATTCCACCGATCTTAGGGGGGCGCAGTTCTTC. The V call is TRBV7-9, the J call TRBJ2-1; D is possibly TRBD1 or TRBD2 (6 bases each). CDR3 length: 15 amino acids. Germline loops: CDR1 SEHNR, CDR2 FQNEAQ (reference sequence). Between the trimmed V and J ends, which lost 5 bases and 12 bases, there was a span of 23 bases.

This clonotype appeared many times. This sequence joins TRBV10-3 and TRBJ2-7; TRBD1 might be the D (7 bases). This CDR3 region has 13 residues. From germline, CDR1 is ENHRY and CDR2 SYGVKD. V lost 6 bases to trimming and J lost 1 base, with 10 bases between them. CDR3 residues: CAIRTGRSYEQYF. The CDR3, as DNA: TGTGCCATCAGGACAGGGAGGTCCTACGAGCAGTACTTC.

This clonotype was observed many times. In DNA form, the CDR3 reads TGTGCCAGCAGTGACCTCGCGGGAGGCTACGAGCAGTACTTC. Amino acid sequence: CASSDLAGGYEQYF. V usage is TRBV6-1 and J usage is TRBJ2-7; 8 bases agree with TRBD2. This CDR3 is 14 amino acids long. CDR1 is MNHNS and CDR2 is SASEGT in the germline V gene. V dropped 3 bases and J dropped 3; count of bases not matched to a gene: 4.

This clonotype has just a few counts. The rearrangement links TRBV11-2 to TRBJ2-7; possible D gene TRBD2, 6 bases. The CDR3 covers 15 residues. Germline V lookup: CDR1 SGHAT, CDR2 FQNNGV. Trimming left V 1 base short and J 1 base short, with 11 bases between. The CDR3 DNA reads as TGTGCCAGCAGCTTAGCGTGGCGGGGTTCCTACGAGCAGTACTTC. Protein product: CASSLAWRGSYEQYF.

J is TRBJ1-3 and V is TRBV10-3, with D possibly matching TRBD1 (5 bases). The CDR3 is 15 amino acids. The V and J ends lost 11 bases and 6 bases respectively, with 23 bases between them. CDR1 is ENHRY and CDR2 is SYGVKD in the germline V gene. The CDR3 DNA reads as TGTGCCCCGACCTTTCCCGGGACTGAGACAAACACCATATATTTT. Translation: CAPTFPGTETNTIYF.

This clonotype showed up many times. The chain employs TRBV5-6 and TRBJ2-5; D is undetermined. This CDR3 contains 14 residues. Germline V lookup: CDR1 SGHDT, CDR2 YYEEEE. V was pared by 2 bases and J by 2 bases, with 10 bases between. The DNA of the CDR3 is TGTGCCAGCAGCTTATTTGGTGTTCAAGAGACCCAGTACTTC. Its translation is CASSLFGVQETQYF.

In its sample, this clonotype was seen many times. The rearrangement joins TRBV4-1 to TRBJ2-1; D uncertain. This CDR3 spans 15 amino acids. CDR1 is MGHRA and CDR2 is YSYEKL in the germline V gene. Trimming removed 6 bases at V and 0 bases at J, with 12 bases between. In DNA, the CDR3 is TGCGCCAGCAGACCCATCGAGAGCTCCTACAATGAGCAGTTCTTC. Protein product: CASRPIESSYNEQFF.

The rearrangement uses TRBV4-1 and TRBJ2-1; a possible D gene is TRBD1 (5 bases). The CDR3 loop spans 17 amino acids. Looked up from germline, CDR1 is MGHRA and CDR2 is YSYEKL. V was shortened by 1 base and J by 4 bases, with 17 bases between the two germline ends. CDR3 coding DNA: TGCGCCAGCAGCCAAGGCGCTTCGGAGACAGTTTACAATGAGCAGTTCTTC. It codes for CASSQGASETVYNEQFF.

The sample holds one count of this clonotype. This may stem from a read error, because a much larger clone lies one nucleotide away. The genes are TRBV29-1 and TRBJ2-3, with 9 positions matching TRBD2. The CDR3 sequence is 13 residues long. Germline CDR1 SQVTM, CDR2 ANQGSEA. In DNA, the CDR3 is TGCAGCGTGTGTGCGGGAGGGCCAGATACGCACTATTTT. The encoded protein is CSVCAGGPDTHYF.

The J gene is TRBJ1-2, the V gene TRBV28; 7 bases match TRBD1. The CDR3 has 15 residues. The trim removed 5 bases at V and 8 bases at J, leaving 14 bases unmatched. Germline CDR1 reads MDHEN; CDR2 reads SYDVKM. The CDR3 is CASSTVGTDLGGYTF. The CDR3 DNA follows: TGTGCCAGCAGTACCGTGGGGACAGACCTTGGGGGCTACACCTTC.

The table lists this clonotype with many counts. This chain connects TRBV12-3 or TRBV12-4 to TRBJ2-1; D remains unclear. The V end was cut by 6 bases, the J end by 6 bases, with 21 bases between. The length of the CDR3 is 16 residues. The CDR3 is CASSSPQKVLSNEQFF. The CDR3 DNA follows: TGTGCCAGCAGCAGCCCCCAAAAGGTTCTGAGCAATGAGCAGTTCTTC.

The chain couples TRBV15 to TRBJ2-2; D ambiguous. The V gene lost 1 base and the J gene lost 5 bases, with 8 bases spanning the gap. There are 14 residues in the CDR3. Germline V CDR1 and CDR2: LNHNV, YYDKDF (reference sequence). In nucleotides, the CDR3 is TGTGCCACCAGCAGAGTCGAAGGGACCGGGGAGCTGTTTTTT. As protein: CATSRVEGTGELFF.